This paragraph covers one T cell receptor beta chain sequence. The data stem from a study of Graves' ophthalmopathy and Graves' hyperthyroidism. As for the study in general: In this cohort's terms, stable hyperthyroidism meant no ophthalmopathy by 18 months of follow-up.

CDR1 is LNHDA and CDR2 is SQIVND in the germline V gene (reference sequence). The ends were cut back, 5 bases at V and 0 bases at J, with 11 bases in the middle. The CDR3 spans 15 residues. From RNA, the CDR3 regions of TCR beta chains were amplified and sequenced. RT-PCR in the first round used HTBI primers; a second-round multiplex PCR followed. TCRdb called the multiplex PCR reads again in MiXCR, with one record for every CDR3 protein. This table holds over a million distinct CDR3 sequences, about 36% found once. This chain links TRBV19 with TRBJ1-5, with D tentatively TRBD1 (5 bases). The clonotype originates from an adult man with Graves' hyperthyroidism. The specimen was peripheral blood or thyroid tissue (not recorded which). The CDR3 here is CASSPGTYSNQPQHF. The CDR3 coding sequence is TGTGCCAGTAGTCCCGGGACTTATAGCAATCAGCCCCAGCATTTT.